This T cell receptor (beta chain) was captured by sequencing in a study of post-analysis software for immune sequencing data (dated by TCRdb to the mid-2010s). Describing the broader study: Disease courses on record covered relapsing-remitting, secondary progressive and progressive-relapsing multiple sclerosis, though some patients had no subtype annotation. The patient repertoires were set against eleven to twelve previously published healthy control repertoires from donors whose ages ranged from roughly 6 to 27 years. A subset of samples was prepared in parallel using single-end sample barcoding, then pooled and co-amplified after Illumina adapter ligation. Summary of the overall study and its limitations: Four to six TRBV segments, including TRBV5-6, TRBV5-1 and TRBV20-1, were significantly more frequent in patients than controls. Direct clustering with F measure showed strong co-clustering of samples prepared in the same batch, prompting a batch-effect correction. The multiple sclerosis patient group was slightly younger than the control group. Normalized Chao1 diversity was significantly lower in multiple sclerosis patients than controls, suggesting substantial peripheral T-cell clonal expansion.

The CDR3 runs 17 amino acids, cysteine and phenylalanine included. CDR3 DNA is the only sequence kept; it has 51 bases, read in frame from the first base. The germline V gene specifies SGHVS as CDR1 and FNYEAQ as CDR2. Between the V and J ends, shortened by 0 bases and 1 base respectively, the junction contains 13 bases. TCR beta repertoires were profiled from peripheral blood of under 15 young patients with multiple sclerosis to demonstrate the VDJtools post-analysis software. Multiple sclerosis patients were children and adolescents aged about 6 to 16 years. To note about this clonotype: Which antigen it targets is not known. One base away there is no much larger clone; base qualities are not given.

The library was made by PCR. Sequencing was carried out with an Illumina HiSeq 2500. To reduce PCR and sequencing biases, unique molecular identifiers were incorporated into the TCR beta cDNA libraries. Approximately 500,000 cDNA molecules were obtained for every 1 to 10 million input T cells, so each molecule roughly corresponded to one T cell. The patient libraries were prepared and sequenced with the same protocol used for the earlier healthy control dataset. Samples belonging to the same batch were prepared together, multiplexed and sequenced on a shared HiSeq lane. On the study's bioinformatics: Raw barcoded reads were processed with MIGEC, discarding single-read molecular identifier groups before consensus assembly and CDR3 extraction. VDJtools was used for post-analysis of the clonotype tables, with diversity normalized by down-sampling every dataset to the smallest sample size. Repertoire overlap clustering matched CDR3 amino acid but not nucleotide sequences to correct batch-related cross-sample contamination. TCRdb took the public reads, trimmed them with fastp at Q25, ran MiXCR for clone calling and kept in-frame beta chains. Under each unique CDR3 protein, matching rows form one entry showing the most common genes and DNA. The V and J calls, along with clone size, are taken from TCRdb and not from the paper's own processing. The sample has 740,000 or so distinct CDR3 sequences on record, roughly half of them singletons. Roughly 4.4% of the sample is in the top ten clones.

The receptor was isolated from a girl aged 5 to 17 with multiple sclerosis. The chain employs TRBV7-6 and TRBJ1-5; the D gene remains uncertain. Material: blood. The CDR3 here reads CASSLAPEEESNQPQHF. The DNA sequence is given as TGTGCCAGCAGCTTAGCCCCGGAGGAGGAGAGCAATCAGCCCCAGCATTTT. Supplemented by the reference TRBV7-6 and TRBJ1-5 proteins around the CDR3, the complete variable domain is GAGVSQSPRYKVTKRGQDVALRCDPISGHVSLYWYRQALGQGPEFLTYFNYEAQQDKSGLPNDRFSAERPEGSISTLTIQRTEQRDSAMYRCASSLAPEEESNQPQHFGDGTRLSIL.